This T cell receptor (beta chain) was recovered during a study of Graves' ophthalmopathy and Graves' hyperthyroidism. The overall study: Over 18 months of follow-up, stable hyperthyroidism required that no ophthalmopathy appear. Broader study findings: For predicting ophthalmopathy progression, the model had more than 60% sensitivity and 72.22% specificity. Most clonotypes expanded in thyroid above 0.001 frequency were present in blood too.

Note on this clonotype: Antigen: not known.

Using RNA transcripts, the TCR beta CDR3 regions were amplified. HTBI primers were employed in first-round RT-PCR, then a second-round multiplex PCR followed. TCRdb re-called the multiplex PCR reads through MiXCR, storing one row per CDR3 protein. The sample gives about 600,000 distinct CDR3 sequences, roughly 40% of which show up once; 4% to 5% is in the top ten. Trimming pared 5 bases from V and 5 bases from J, leaving 16 bases between. The CDR3 has 15 residues. CDR1 and CDR2 (germline): SGHVS, FQNEAQ. Among the exclusions were patients with other autoimmune diseases, uncontrolled infections, pregnancy or lactation.

This receptor was identified in an adult man with Graves' hyperthyroidism. The chain recombines TRBV7-8 with TRBJ1-5; the D gene is possibly TRBD1 (5 bases). The sequenced sample consisted of peripheral blood or thyroid tissue (not recorded which). The CDR3 DNA is TGTGCCAGCAGCGTTGGCGGGGGGGGGGATCAGCCCCAGCATTTT. Its translation: CASSVGGGGDQPQHF.